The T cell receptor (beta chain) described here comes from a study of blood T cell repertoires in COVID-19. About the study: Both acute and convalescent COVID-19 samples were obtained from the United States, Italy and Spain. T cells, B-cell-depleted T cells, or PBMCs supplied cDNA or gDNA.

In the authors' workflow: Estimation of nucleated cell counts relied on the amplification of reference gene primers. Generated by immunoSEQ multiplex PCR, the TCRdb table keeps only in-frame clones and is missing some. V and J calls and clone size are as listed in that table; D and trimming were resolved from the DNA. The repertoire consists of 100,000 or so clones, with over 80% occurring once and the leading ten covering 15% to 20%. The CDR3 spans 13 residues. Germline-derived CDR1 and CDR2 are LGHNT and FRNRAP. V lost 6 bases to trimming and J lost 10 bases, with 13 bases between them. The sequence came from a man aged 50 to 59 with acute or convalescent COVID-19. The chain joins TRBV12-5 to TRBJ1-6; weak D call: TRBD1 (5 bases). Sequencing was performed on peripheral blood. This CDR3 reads CASGTSGGSPLHF. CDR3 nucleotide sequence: TGTGCTAGTGGCACATCGGGGGGATCACCCCTCCACTTT.